This is a list of T cell receptor beta chains from one sample in a study of somatic mutations in cytotoxic T cells in rheumatoid arthritis. Measured with immunoSEQ multiplex PCR; TCRdb has only the in-frame clones, and not every one. Here the sample spans about 7,000 clones, roughly four fifths being singletons. The sample was CD8+ T cells sorted from blood. The source of these receptors is an adult with rheumatoid arthritis. The CDR3 runs from the conserved cysteine through the conserved F or W. D genes are given only for firm matches. Clone sizes are given selectively: once, few, many, or a class where the clone is expanded.

d_gene	v_gene	abundance	j_gene	CDR3nt	CDR3aa
NA	TRBV12-2	NA	TRBJ2-5	TGTGCAAGTCGGGCGGGGAGAAACCAAGAGACCCAGTACTTC	CASRAGRNQETQYF
NA	TRBV19	NA	TRBJ2-6	TGTGCCAGTAGGGGTGTCGGAGCTGGGGCCAACGTCCTGACTTTC	CASRGVGAGANVLTF
NA	TRBV30	NA	TRBJ2-7	TGTGCCTGGAACCAGGGTAGCTCCTACGAGCAGTACTTC	CAWNQGSSYEQYF
NA	TRBV6-7	NA	TRBJ1-5	TGTGCCAGCAGTTACAGGGATAGCAATCAGCCCCAGCATTTT	CASSYRDSNQPQHF
NA	TRBV6-5	NA	TRBJ1-5	TGTGCCAGCAGAAAAACGGGACGAAATCAGCCCCAGCATTTT	CASRKTGRNQPQHF
NA	TRBV6-1	NA	TRBJ1-3	TGTGCCAGCAGTGAGCCGGGGGCACCCTCTGGAAACACCATATATTTT	CASSEPGAPSGNTIYF
NA	TRBV7-9	NA	TRBJ1-4	TGTGCCAGCAGCTTATTTGGCTATGAAAAACTGTTTTTT	CASSLFGYEKLFF
NA	TRBV29-1	NA	TRBJ2-4	TGCAGCGTTGAAGATGGACAGAGCAAAAACATTCAGTACTTC	CSVEDGQSKNIQYF
NA	TRBV5-6	NA	TRBJ2-7	TGTGCCAGCAGCTTCTTCCAGGGACAGCAGTACTTC	CASSFFQGQQYF
NA	TRBV15	NA	TRBJ1-1	TGTGCCACCAGCAGAGAGGTGGCCACTGAAGCTTTCTTT	CATSREVATEAFF
NA	TRBV5-1	NA	TRBJ2-7	TGCGCCAGCAGCTTGGTCGGGGGCTATTCGAACGAGCAGTACTTC	CASSLVGGYSNEQYF
NA	TRBV5-5	NA	TRBJ1-5	TGTGCCAGCAGCTTGGACGTCGTCAATCAGCCCCAGCATTTT	CASSLDVVNQPQHF
NA	TRBV2	NA	TRBJ2-1	TGTGCCAGCGTCGACTCTCTAGCGCCACGGTCCTACAATGAGCAGTTCTTC	CASVDSLAPRSYNEQFF
NA	TRBV7-7	NA	TRBJ1-5	TGTGCCAGCAGCCACGCAGGGGTGGTCAATCAGCCCCAGCATTTT	CASSHAGVVNQPQHF
NA	TRBV7-2	medium-sized	TRBJ2-2	TGTGCCAGCAGCTTAGAGGGGGGATGGGGGGAGCTGTTTTTT	CASSLEGGWGELFF
TRBD1	TRBV7-9	NA	TRBJ2-7	TGTGCCAGCAGCTTAGCACCGGGACAGGGGGCAAAGGACGAGCAGTACTTC	CASSLAPGQGAKDEQYF
NA	TRBV6-5	NA	TRBJ2-7	TGTGCCAGCAGTTATGGGACACCAGCCTACGAGCAGTACTTC	CASSYGTPAYEQYF
TRBD1	TRBV10-3	NA	TRBJ2-2	TGTGCCATCAGGGTCGGGACAGGGGTTACCGGGGAGCTGTTTTTT	CAIRVGTGVTGELFF
NA	TRBV7-8	NA	TRBJ1-3	TGTGCCAGCAGCCCCGAGGGACCATCCCGGGGCACCATATATTTT	CASSPEGPSRGTIYF
TRBD1	TRBV18	NA	TRBJ1-2	TGTGCCAGCTCACCGTTGGACAGGGTAGATGGCTACACCTTC	CASSPLDRVDGYTF
TRBD1	TRBV12-5	few	TRBJ1-2	TGTGCTAGTGGTTTGGTTTTGGGGGCACGGACAGGCCCTCCGCTAAGGGGCTACACCTTC	CASGLVLGARTGPPLRGYTF
NA	TRBV5-1	NA	TRBJ1-1	TGCGCCAGCAGCTTGGCGGCGATAGGCGGGGGTACTGAAGCTTTCTTT	CASSLAAIGGGTEAFF
NA	TRBV6-5	NA	TRBJ1-6	TGTGCCAGCAGTCCGGGGACAAATTCACCCCTCCACTTT	CASSPGTNSPLHF
TRBD1	TRBV15	NA	TRBJ2-6	TGTGCCACCAGCAGAGACGAGACAGGGTCTTACTCTGGGGCCAACGTCCTGACTTTC	CATSRDETGSYSGANVLTF
NA	TRBV12-5	once	TRBJ1-5	TGTGCTAGTGGTTTGAGAAGCCATCTAGGCAATCAGCCCCAGCATTTT	CASGLRSHLGNQPQHF
TRBD2	TRBV5-1	NA	TRBJ2-7	TGCGCCAGCAGCACGGGACTAGCGGGGGCCGCCTACGAGCAGTACTTC	CASSTGLAGAAYEQYF
TRBD2	TRBV6-4	NA	TRBJ2-1	TGTGCCAGCAGTCTAGCGGGGGGGGGCGATGAGCAGTTCTTC	CASSLAGGGDEQFF
TRBD1	TRBV27	NA	TRBJ1-2	TGTGCCAGCAGACTCGGACAGGGTTATGGCTACACCTTC	CASRLGQGYGYTF
NA	TRBV5-5	NA	TRBJ1-1	TGTGCCAGCAGCCGGGCGGCGGAATACGCTTTCTTT	CASSRAAEYAFF
NA	TRBV7-2	medium-sized	TRBJ1-2	TGTGCCAGCAGCTTAGTGGGAAGTGGTGGCTACACCTTC	CASSLVGSGGYTF
TRBD2	TRBV5-1	once	TRBJ2-3	TGCGCCAGCAGCCCCGGGACTAGGTCAGATACGCAGTATTTT	CASSPGTRSDTQYF
NA	TRBV4-3	NA	TRBJ2-2	TGCGCCAGCAGCCAAGATCTACCCGGAAAAGGGGCCGGGGAGCTGTTTTTT	CASSQDLPGKGAGELFF
NA	TRBV11-2	NA	TRBJ2-1	TGTGCCAGCAGCTTGGAGGACTCTTCCTACAATGAGCAGTTCTTC	CASSLEDSSYNEQFF
TRBD1	TRBV6-6	NA	TRBJ2-3	TGTGCCAGCAGTTCGGGACAGGGGGCATGGACAGATACGCAGTATTTT	CASSSGQGAWTDTQYF
NA	TRBV12-2	NA	TRBJ2-4	TGTGCAAGTCGCTTAGATCGATGCGAGCCGTCAGACATTCAGTACTTC	CASRLDRCEPSDIQYF
NA	TRBV5-1	NA	TRBJ2-2	TGCGCCAGCAGCTTGTTGGCGGGGGCTGACTACGGGGAGCTGTTTTTT	CASSLLAGADYGELFF
NA	TRBV7-9	NA	TRBJ1-4	TGTGCCAGCAGCTTAGACGGGACTAATGAAAAACTGTTTTTT	CASSLDGTNEKLFF
TRBD2	TRBV27	NA	TRBJ2-2	TGTGCCAGCAGTAGGACTAGCGGGGAAAGGGCGAACACCGGGGAGCTGTTTTTT	CASSRTSGERANTGELFF
NA	TRBV5-5	NA	TRBJ2-5	TGTGCCAGCAGCTCGGTGGCAGGTTTCCAAGAGACCCAGTACTTC	CASSSVAGFQETQYF
TRBD1	TRBV29-1	NA	TRBJ1-3	TGCAGCGTCCGGACAGGGTCAGGAAACACCATATATTTT	CSVRTGSGNTIYF
TRBD1	TRBV9	NA	TRBJ1-6	TGTGCCAGCAGCGCCCGACAGGGGCTTAATTCACCCCTCCACTTT	CASSARQGLNSPLHF
TRBD1	TRBV4-1	NA	TRBJ1-5	TGCGCCAGCAGCCAAGAATCGACCGGACAGGGACATCAGCCCCAGCATTTT	CASSQESTGQGHQPQHF
TRBD1	TRBV5-1	few	TRBJ2-7	TGCGCCAGCAGCACCGGGACAGGGGTTCGGTACGAGCAGTACTTC	CASSTGTGVRYEQYF
NA	TRBV5-4	NA	TRBJ2-1	TGTGCCAGCAGCGTTCCGGGGAACGATGAGCAGTTCTTC	CASSVPGNDEQFF
NA	TRBV5-6	NA	TRBJ2-7	TGTGCCAGCAGCTTGGCCGTGGGGGGAGGCGAGCAGTACTTC	CASSLAVGGGEQYF
TRBD1	TRBV2	NA	TRBJ1-4	TGTGCCAGCAGTGGCGGGACAGGGCGAAAATGGGTCGATCGAAAAGAAAAACTGTTTTTT	CASSGGTGRKWVDRKEKLFF